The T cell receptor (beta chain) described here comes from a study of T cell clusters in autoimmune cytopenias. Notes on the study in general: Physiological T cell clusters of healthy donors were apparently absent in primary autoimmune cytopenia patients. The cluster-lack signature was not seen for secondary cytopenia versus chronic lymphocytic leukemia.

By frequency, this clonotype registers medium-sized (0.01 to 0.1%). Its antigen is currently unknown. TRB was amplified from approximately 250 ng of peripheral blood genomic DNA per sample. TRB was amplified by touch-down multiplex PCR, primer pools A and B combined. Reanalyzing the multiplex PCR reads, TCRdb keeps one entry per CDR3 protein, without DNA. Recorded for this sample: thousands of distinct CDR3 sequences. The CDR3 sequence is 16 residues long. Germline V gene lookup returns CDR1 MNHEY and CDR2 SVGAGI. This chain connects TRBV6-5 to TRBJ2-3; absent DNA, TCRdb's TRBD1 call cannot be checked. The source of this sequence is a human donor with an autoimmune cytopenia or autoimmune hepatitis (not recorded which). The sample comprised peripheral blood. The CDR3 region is CASSYQGGTGTDTQYF.